Sequencing of this TCR beta chain was carried out in a study of blood T cells in healthy people across ages. Study-level findings and limits: Donors of long life had a larger count of naive CD4+ cells and greater diversity than aged donors.

This CDR3 spans 14 amino acids. Germline V gives CDR1 SEHNR, CDR2 FQNEAQ (reference sequence). As concerns this clonotype: The antigen is unknown. Relative to the germline gene, one junction end is altered; a read error may explain this.

A second about 6 to 12 cycle PCR used barcoded and J-beta primers. From the 5' RACE reads, TCRdb called clonotypes with MiXCR, one entry per CDR3 protein. Among 1.5 million to 2 million distinct CDR3 sequences listed, about 28% were seen once. The chain carries TRBV7-9 and TRBJ2-1, with 7 bases aligning to TRBD1. Sequenced: blood. This receptor was taken from a woman aged 25-40 years in good health. CDR3 protein: CTSSLVTGVNEQFF. CDR3 bases: TGTACCAGCAGCTTAGTTACAGGGGTGAACGAGCAGTTCTTC.